This is a list of T cell receptor beta chains from one sample in a study of blood T cell repertoires in COVID-19. Some clones are missing from TCRdb's copy, which holds only in-frame ones; the method was immunoSEQ multiplex PCR. The sample contains 29,000 or so clones, 80% of which appear only once. The sequenced sample consisted of peripheral blood. Receptors originate from a woman aged 70-85 years with acute or convalescent COVID-19. CDR3s include the opening cysteine and the closing phenylalanine or tryptophan. D genes are given only for firm matches. Where a row states a size, it is once, few, many or the class of an expanded clone; other rows omit it.

D gene: TRBD2; V gene: TRBV7-3; clone size: -; J gene: TRBJ2-3; CDR3 protein: CASSPTSGGDTQYF; CDR3 DNA: TGTGCCAGCAGCCCGACTAGCGGGGGAGATACGCAGTATTTT
D gene: -; V gene: TRBV9; clone size: -; J gene: TRBJ2-2; CDR3 protein: CASSVAPAGELFF; CDR3 DNA: TGTGCCAGCAGCGTAGCTCCCGCCGGGGAGCTGTTTTTT
D gene: TRBD2; V gene: TRBV6-6; clone size: -; J gene: TRBJ2-3; CDR3 protein: CASSLSGGPNTDTQYF; CDR3 DNA: TGTGCCAGCAGTTTAAGCGGGGGGCCGAACACAGATACGCAGTATTTT
D gene: -; V gene: TRBV10-3; clone size: -; J gene: TRBJ2-3; CDR3 protein: CAIRTDSPHTDTQYF; CDR3 DNA: TGTGCCATCAGAACCGACAGTCCCCACACAGATACGCAGTATTTT
D gene: TRBD1; V gene: TRBV18; clone size: -; J gene: TRBJ1-4; CDR3 protein: CASSEQGYEKLFF; CDR3 DNA: TGTGCCAGCTCCGAACAGGGGTATGAAAAACTGTTTTTT
D gene: -; V gene: TRBV4-1; clone size: once; J gene: TRBJ2-7; CDR3 protein: CASSPADTGYEQYF; CDR3 DNA: TGCGCCAGCAGCCCAGCTGACACTGGCTACGAGCAGTACTTC
D gene: -; V gene: TRBV10-1; clone size: -; J gene: TRBJ2-7; CDR3 protein: CSQGLEYEQYF; CDR3 DNA: TGCTCCCAGGGATTGGAGTACGAGCAGTACTTC
D gene: -; V gene: TRBV29-1; clone size: once; J gene: TRBJ2-7; CDR3 protein: CSVVTDAGYEQYF; CDR3 DNA: TGCAGCGTTGTAACAGATGCAGGCTACGAGCAGTACTTC
D gene: TRBD1; V gene: TRBV6-5; clone size: few; J gene: TRBJ2-3; CDR3 protein: CASRRQGSTDTQYF; CDR3 DNA: TGTGCCAGCAGACGACAGGGGTCCACAGATACGCAGTATTTT
D gene: -; V gene: TRBV15; clone size: -; J gene: TRBJ2-5; CDR3 protein: CATSGGTEETQYF; CDR3 DNA: TGTGCCACCAGCGGGGGGACCGAAGAGACCCAGTACTTC
D gene: TRBD2; V gene: TRBV19; clone size: -; J gene: TRBJ2-7; CDR3 protein: CASSIRPAGENYEQYF; CDR3 DNA: TGTGCCAGTAGTATTAGGCCAGCGGGAGAGAACTACGAGCAGTACTTC
D gene: -; V gene: TRBV11-1; clone size: -; J gene: TRBJ2-7; CDR3 protein: CASSAWPDEQYF; CDR3 DNA: TGTGCCAGCAGCGCCTGGCCAGACGAGCAGTACTTC
D gene: -; V gene: TRBV28; clone size: -; J gene: TRBJ2-3; CDR3 protein: CASSLAREATDTQYF; CDR3 DNA: TGTGCCAGCAGTTTAGCCCGGGAAGCTACAGATACGCAGTATTTT
D gene: TRBD2; V gene: TRBV24-1; clone size: -; J gene: TRBJ2-1; CDR3 protein: CATSDHGRGTHNEQFF; CDR3 DNA: TGTGCCACCAGTGATCACGGGAGGGGGACACACAATGAGCAGTTCTTC
D gene: TRBD1; V gene: TRBV4-1; clone size: -; J gene: TRBJ1-6; CDR3 protein: CASSQEDRGRSPLHF; CDR3 DNA: TGCGCCAGCAGCCAAGAGGACAGGGGGCGGTCACCCCTCCACTTT
D gene: -; V gene: TRBV27; clone size: -; J gene: TRBJ2-1; CDR3 protein: CASSGYNEQFF; CDR3 DNA: TGTGCCAGCAGCGGGTACAATGAGCAGTTCTTC
D gene: TRBD1; V gene: TRBV7-2; clone size: -; J gene: TRBJ1-3; CDR3 protein: CASSLTAATGAGNTIYF; CDR3 DNA: TGTGCCAGCAGCCTAACGGCGGCGACAGGGGCTGGAAACACCATATATTTT
D gene: -; V gene: TRBV28; clone size: -; J gene: TRBJ1-5; CDR3 protein: CASTKVQGVQPQHF; CDR3 DNA: TGTGCCAGCACCAAGGTGCAGGGCGTTCAGCCCCAGCATTTT
D gene: TRBD1; V gene: TRBV13; clone size: -; J gene: TRBJ1-2; CDR3 protein: CASSRGQGDTNYGYTF; CDR3 DNA: TGTGCCAGCAGCAGAGGACAGGGGGATACCAACTATGGCTACACCTTC
D gene: -; V gene: TRBV7-2; clone size: -; J gene: TRBJ1-5; CDR3 protein: CASSQGKGFGQPQHF; CDR3 DNA: TGTGCCAGCAGCCAGGGGAAGGGTTTCGGTCAGCCCCAGCATTTT
D gene: TRBD2; V gene: TRBV4-1; clone size: -; J gene: TRBJ2-4; CDR3 protein: CASSQSTSHLGNIQYF; CDR3 DNA: TGCGCCAGCAGCCAATCGACTAGCCACCTGGGAAACATTCAGTACTTC
D gene: TRBD1; V gene: TRBV5-6; clone size: once; J gene: TRBJ2-5; CDR3 protein: CASNPDRGRGETQYF; CDR3 DNA: TGTGCCAGCAACCCTGACAGGGGGCGCGGGGAGACCCAGTACTTC
D gene: -; V gene: TRBV19; clone size: -; J gene: TRBJ1-5; CDR3 protein: CASSLDIGNQPQHF; CDR3 DNA: TGTGCCAGTAGCCTGGACATTGGCAATCAGCCCCAGCATTTT
D gene: TRBD1; V gene: TRBV19; clone size: -; J gene: TRBJ1-5; CDR3 protein: CASSGQGGQPQHF; CDR3 DNA: TGTGCCAGCTCGGGACAGGGTGGTCAGCCCCAGCATTTT
D gene: -; V gene: TRBV28; clone size: -; J gene: TRBJ1-2; CDR3 protein: CASTLDSNYGYTF; CDR3 DNA: TGTGCCAGCACCCTGGACAGTAACTATGGCTACACCTTC
D gene: -; V gene: TRBV11-2; clone size: -; J gene: TRBJ2-1; CDR3 protein: CASFRARDPGDEQFF; CDR3 DNA: TGTGCCAGCTTCCGAGCCCGGGACCCGGGGGATGAGCAGTTCTTC
D gene: TRBD2; V gene: TRBV27; clone size: -; J gene: TRBJ2-1; CDR3 protein: CASSLRGSQDEQFF; CDR3 DNA: TGTGCCAGCAGTTTGCGCGGGAGTCAGGATGAGCAGTTCTTC
D gene: TRBD2; V gene: TRBV13; clone size: once; J gene: TRBJ2-1; CDR3 protein: CASSILLAGVLNEQFF; CDR3 DNA: TGTGCCAGCAGCATACTACTGGCGGGAGTTCTAAATGAGCAGTTCTTC
D gene: -; V gene: TRBV2; clone size: -; J gene: TRBJ1-6; CDR3 protein: CASMGGVFNNSPLHF; CDR3 DNA: TGTGCCAGCATGGGCGGGGTATTCAATAATTCACCCCTCCACTTT
D gene: -; V gene: TRBV7-2; clone size: -; J gene: TRBJ1-2; CDR3 protein: CASSLGGSGAANYGYTF; CDR3 DNA: TGTGCCAGCAGCTTAGGGGGCAGCGGGGCCGCTAACTATGGCTACACCTTC
D gene: TRBD1; V gene: TRBV2; clone size: -; J gene: TRBJ2-5; CDR3 protein: CASSRGLGETQYF; CDR3 DNA: TGTGCCAGCAGCAGGGGGCTAGGAGAGACCCAGTACTTC
D gene: TRBD1; V gene: TRBV12-5; clone size: -; J gene: TRBJ2-5; CDR3 protein: CASGEGQGFWGTQYF; CDR3 DNA: TGTGCTAGTGGTGAGGGACAGGGGTTTTGGGGGACCCAGTACTTC
D gene: -; V gene: TRBV7-2; clone size: -; J gene: TRBJ2-7; CDR3 protein: CASSLGNRGGYEQYF; CDR3 DNA: TGTGCCAGCAGCTTAGGGAACAGGGGGGGGTACGAGCAGTACTTC
D gene: TRBD2; V gene: TRBV7-9; clone size: -; J gene: TRBJ2-1; CDR3 protein: CASSLTAGGYNEQFF; CDR3 DNA: TGTGCCAGCAGCTTAACGGCGGGGGGATACAATGAGCAGTTCTTC
D gene: TRBD1; V gene: TRBV7-2; clone size: -; J gene: TRBJ1-2; CDR3 protein: CASSTHRTGGVNGYTF; CDR3 DNA: TGTGCCAGCAGCACCCACCGGACAGGGGGCGTAAATGGCTACACCTTC
D gene: -; V gene: TRBV28; clone size: -; J gene: TRBJ1-3; CDR3 protein: CASSPDSALSGNTIYF; CDR3 DNA: TGTGCCAGCAGTCCGGACAGTGCCTTAAGTGGAAACACCATATATTTT
D gene: -; V gene: TRBV19; clone size: -; J gene: TRBJ2-3; CDR3 protein: CASKGGASGDTQYF; CDR3 DNA: TGTGCCAGTAAGGGGGGGGCTTCAGGAGATACGCAGTATTTT
D gene: TRBD2; V gene: TRBV19; clone size: -; J gene: TRBJ2-3; CDR3 protein: CASRRLADISDTQYF; CDR3 DNA: TGTGCCAGTCGGAGACTAGCGGATATTTCAGATACGCAGTATTTT
D gene: -; V gene: TRBV7-2; clone size: -; J gene: TRBJ2-5; CDR3 protein: CASRKSGTIIRGETQYF; CDR3 DNA: TGTGCCAGCAGGAAGTCGGGGACCATTATTAGGGGGGAGACCCAGTACTTC
D gene: TRBD2; V gene: TRBV4-1; clone size: -; J gene: TRBJ2-3; CDR3 protein: CASSQEAGTSVTSTDTQYF; CDR3 DNA: TGCGCCAGCAGCCAAGAGGCCGGGACTAGCGTTACTAGCACAGATACGCAGTATTTT
D gene: -; V gene: TRBV9; clone size: medium-sized; J gene: TRBJ1-1; CDR3 protein: CASSVEGDRISEAFF; CDR3 DNA: TGTGCCAGCAGCGTAGAGGGCGACAGAATTTCTGAAGCTTTCTTT